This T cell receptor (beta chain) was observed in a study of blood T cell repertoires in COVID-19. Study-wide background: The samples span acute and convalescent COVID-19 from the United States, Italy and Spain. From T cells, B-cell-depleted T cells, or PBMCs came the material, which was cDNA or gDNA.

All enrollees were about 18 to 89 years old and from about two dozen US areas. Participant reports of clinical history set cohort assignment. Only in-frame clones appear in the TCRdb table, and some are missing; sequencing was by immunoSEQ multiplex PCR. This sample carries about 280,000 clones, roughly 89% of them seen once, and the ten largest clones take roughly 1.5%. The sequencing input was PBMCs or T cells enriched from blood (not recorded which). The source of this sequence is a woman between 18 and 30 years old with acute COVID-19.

In DNA form, the CDR3 reads TGCGCCAGCAGCGGGGACAGGGGTGGTGGGGCCAACGTCCTGACTTTC. It yields the protein CASSGDRGGGANVLTF. The V call is TRBV5-1, the J call TRBJ2-6; 10 nucleotides line up with TRBD1. This CDR3 region has 16 residues. Germline V lookup: CDR1 SGHRS, CDR2 YFSETQ. V lost 4 bases and J lost 3; bases outside the gene matches: 4.